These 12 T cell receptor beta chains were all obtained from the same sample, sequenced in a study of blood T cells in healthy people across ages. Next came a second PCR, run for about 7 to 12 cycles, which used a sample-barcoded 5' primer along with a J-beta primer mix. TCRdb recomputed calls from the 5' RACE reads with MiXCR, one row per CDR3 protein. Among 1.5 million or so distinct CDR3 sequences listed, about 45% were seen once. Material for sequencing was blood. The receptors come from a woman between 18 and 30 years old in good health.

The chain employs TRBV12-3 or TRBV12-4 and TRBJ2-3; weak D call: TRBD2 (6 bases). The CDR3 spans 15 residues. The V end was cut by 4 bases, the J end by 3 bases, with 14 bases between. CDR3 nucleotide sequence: TGTGCCAGCAGTTCCAGACTAGGAAGAACAGATACGCAGTATTTT. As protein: CASSSRLGRTDTQYF.

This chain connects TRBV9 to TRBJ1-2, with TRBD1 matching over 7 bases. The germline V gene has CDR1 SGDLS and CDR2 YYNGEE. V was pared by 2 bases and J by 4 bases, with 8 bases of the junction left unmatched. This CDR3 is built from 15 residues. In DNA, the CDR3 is TGTGCCAGCAGCGTTCTGGTACAGGGGAGCTATGGCTACACCTTC. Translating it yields CASSVLVQGSYGYTF.

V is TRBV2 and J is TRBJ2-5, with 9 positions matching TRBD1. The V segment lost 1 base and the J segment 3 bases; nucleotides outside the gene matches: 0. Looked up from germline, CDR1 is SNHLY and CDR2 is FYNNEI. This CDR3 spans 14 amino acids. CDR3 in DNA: TGTGCCAGCAGTGAAGGACAGGGGGAAGAGACCCAGTACTTC. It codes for CASSEGQGEETQYF.

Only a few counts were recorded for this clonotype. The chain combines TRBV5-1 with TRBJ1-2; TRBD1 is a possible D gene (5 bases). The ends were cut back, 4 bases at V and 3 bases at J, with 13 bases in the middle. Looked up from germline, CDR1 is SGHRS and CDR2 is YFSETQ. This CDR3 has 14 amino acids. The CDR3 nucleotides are TGCGCCAGCAGCCCCCGGGACCCTGACTATGGCTACACCTTC. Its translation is CASSPRDPDYGYTF.

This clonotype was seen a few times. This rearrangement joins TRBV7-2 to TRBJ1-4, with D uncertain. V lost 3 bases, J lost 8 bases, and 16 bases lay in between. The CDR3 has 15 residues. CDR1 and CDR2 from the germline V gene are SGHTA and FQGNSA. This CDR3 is CASSFASRVGEKLFF. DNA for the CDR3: TGTGCCAGCAGCTTTGCATCAAGGGTAGGGGAAAAACTGTTTTTT.

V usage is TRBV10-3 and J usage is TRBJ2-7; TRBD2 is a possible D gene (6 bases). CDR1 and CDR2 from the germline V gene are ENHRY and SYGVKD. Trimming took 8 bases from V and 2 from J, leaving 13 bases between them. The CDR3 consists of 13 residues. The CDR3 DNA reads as TGTGCCATCTCCGCTAGCGACACCTACGAGCAGTACTTC. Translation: CAISASDTYEQYF.

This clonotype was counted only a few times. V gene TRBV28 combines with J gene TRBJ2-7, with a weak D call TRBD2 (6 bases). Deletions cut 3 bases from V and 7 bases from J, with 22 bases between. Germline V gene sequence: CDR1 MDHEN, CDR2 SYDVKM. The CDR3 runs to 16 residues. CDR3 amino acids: CASSLLTSGSSNEQYF. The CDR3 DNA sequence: TGTGCCAGCAGTTTGTTAACAAGCGGGTCGTCGAATGAGCAGTACTTC.

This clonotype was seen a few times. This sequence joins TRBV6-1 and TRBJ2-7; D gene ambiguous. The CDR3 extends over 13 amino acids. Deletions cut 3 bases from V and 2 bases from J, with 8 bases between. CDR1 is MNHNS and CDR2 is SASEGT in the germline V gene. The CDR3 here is CASSDISTYEQYF. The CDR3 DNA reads TGTGCCAGCAGTGACATCTCCACCTACGAGCAGTACTTC.

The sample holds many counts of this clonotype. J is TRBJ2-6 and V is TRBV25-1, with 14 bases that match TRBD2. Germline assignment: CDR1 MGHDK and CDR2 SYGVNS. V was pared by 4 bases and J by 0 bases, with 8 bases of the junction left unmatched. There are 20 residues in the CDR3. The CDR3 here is CASSAPGLAGGVSGANVLTF. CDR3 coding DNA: TGTGCCAGCAGTGCCCCCGGACTAGCGGGAGGCGTCTCTGGGGCCAACGTCCTGACTTTC.

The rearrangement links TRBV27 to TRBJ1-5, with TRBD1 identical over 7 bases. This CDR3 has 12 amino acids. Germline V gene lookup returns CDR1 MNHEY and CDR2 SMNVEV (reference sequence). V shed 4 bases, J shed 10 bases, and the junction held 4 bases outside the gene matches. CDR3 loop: CASSSPGGPQHF. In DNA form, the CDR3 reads TGTGCCAGCAGTTCACCAGGGGGACCCCAGCATTTT.

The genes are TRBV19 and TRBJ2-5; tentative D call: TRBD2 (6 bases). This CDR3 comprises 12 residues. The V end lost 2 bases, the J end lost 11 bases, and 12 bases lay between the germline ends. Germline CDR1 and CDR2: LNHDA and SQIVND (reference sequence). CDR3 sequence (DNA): TGTGCCAGTAGTATAAGGGGACGGGAGCAGTACTTC. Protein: CASSIRGREQYF.

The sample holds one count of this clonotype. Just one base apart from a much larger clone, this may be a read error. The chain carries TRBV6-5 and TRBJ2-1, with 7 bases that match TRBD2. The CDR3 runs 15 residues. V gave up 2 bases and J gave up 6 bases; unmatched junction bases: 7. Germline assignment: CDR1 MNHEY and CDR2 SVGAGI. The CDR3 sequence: CASSYGGGSRNEQFF. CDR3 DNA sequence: TGTGCCAGCAGTTACGGTGGCGGGAGTCGCAATGAGCAGTTCTTC.